Listed here are 29 T cell receptor beta chains from one sample, sequenced in a study of cytomegalovirus exposure and HLA in healthy donors. It was with 60 Vbeta and 13 Jbeta primers that the PCR ran. The data were produced by immunoSEQ multiplex PCR, yet TCRdb's version contains in-frame clones alone and is incomplete. The repertoire has approximately 120,000 clones, about 79% of them found once; the top ten carry more than 1.5%. The specimen sequenced was PBMCs. Receptors were obtained from a man aged 50 to 60 in good health and CMV-seronegative.

The rearrangement uses TRBV27 and TRBJ1-2; 8 bases are shared with TRBD1. This CDR3 is 13 amino acids long. CDR1 and CDR2 from the germline V gene are MNHEY and SMNVEV (reference sequence). The J segment lost 8 bases and the V segment lost 0 bases, leaving 2 bases of the junction unmatched. As DNA, the CDR3 is TGTGCCAGCAGTTTATCGTGGACAGGGGGCTACACCTTC. It is translated as CASSLSWTGGYTF.

The V call is TRBV5-4, the J call TRBJ2-5; D could derive from TRBD1 or TRBD2 (6 bases each). Trimming took off 4 bases at V and 3 bases at J, with 16 bases between the two ends. The germline V gene encodes CDR1 SGHNT and CDR2 YYREEE (reference sequence). The CDR3 spans 15 residues. The CDR3 DNA follows: TGTGCCAGCAGCCTGGGGGGCGGTAGTAAAGAGACCCAGTACTTC. Translation: CASSLGGGSKETQYF.

This rearrangement joins TRBV5-6 to TRBJ1-1; 7 bases match TRBD1. The CDR3 is 15 amino acids. CDR1 and CDR2 (germline): SGHDT, YYEEEE. Trimming took 2 bases from V and 0 from J; bases not matched to a gene: 4. This CDR3 is CASSFTGTVNTEAFF. In nucleotides, the CDR3 is TGTGCCAGCAGCTTTACCGGGACAGTGAACACTGAAGCTTTCTTT.

The chain has TRBV7-2 and TRBJ2-1; no definite D call. Germline V gives CDR1 SGHTA, CDR2 FQGNSA. The CDR3 sequence is 11 residues long. Trimming stripped 10 bases from V and 11 bases from J, with 15 bases between. DNA of the CDR3: TGTGCCAACAGTTCAGACACCCAGCAGTTCTTC. Amino acids: CANSSDTQQFF.

This chain uses TRBV4-1 with TRBJ2-5; no clear D gene. The CDR3 sequence is 13 residues long. Deletions cut 2 bases from V and 4 bases from J, with 8 bases between. Per germline, CDR1 MGHRA and CDR2 YSYEKL. The CDR3 is CASSQLMRETQYF. CDR3 DNA: TGCGCCAGCAGCCAACTTATGAGAGAGACCCAGTACTTC.

The chain employs TRBV19 and TRBJ1-2; the match to TRBD1 covers 7 bases. The CDR3 runs 15 residues. The V segment lost 7 bases and the J segment 6 bases; nucleotides outside the gene matches: 14. Germline CDR1 LNHDA, CDR2 SQIVND (reference sequence). This CDR3 is CASTPGQRGGDGYTF. CDR3 DNA: TGTGCCAGTACCCCGGGACAGAGAGGAGGTGATGGCTACACCTTC.

The chain combines TRBV5-1 with TRBJ2-6, with D possibly TRBD2 on 5 matching bases. The CDR3 has 17 residues. The V and J ends lost 4 bases and 0 bases respectively, with 14 bases between them. The germline V gene has CDR1 SGHRS and CDR2 YFSETQ. The CDR3 loop reads CASSLQPGSSGANVLTF. The CDR3 nucleotides read TGCGCCAGCAGCCTCCAGCCGGGAAGCTCTGGGGCCAACGTCCTGACTTTC.

The CDR3 loop reads CASSIESGGALSSYNEQFF. The CDR3 nucleotides are TGTGCCAGTAGTATCGAAAGCGGGGGGGCTCTTTCCTCCTACAATGAGCAGTTCTTC. The chain employs TRBV19 and TRBJ2-1, with 10 bases lining up with TRBD2. The V gene's germline CDR1 is LNHDA and CDR2 SQIVND (reference sequence). The CDR3 runs 19 residues. Losses at the gene ends were 3 bases for V and 0 bases for J; bases not matched to a gene: 11.

A few counts support this clone. This chain connects TRBV23-1 to TRBJ1-2, with 10 bases lining up with TRBD1. TRBV23-1 is an ORF for which the function is uncertain. The CDR3 has 17 amino acids. The V and J ends lost 6 bases and 3 bases, in that order; junction bases with no gene match: 13. This CDR3 reads CASRGPAGTGDDYGYTF. CDR3 in DNA: TGCGCCAGCAGGGGGCCGGCCGGGACAGGGGATGACTATGGCTACACCTTC.

There are a few counts of this clone. V gene TRBV9 combines with J gene TRBJ2-3; 7 bases are shared with TRBD1. V lost 7 bases, J lost 1 base, and 9 bases stayed unmatched. The V gene's germline CDR1 is SGDLS and CDR2 YYNGEE. The CDR3 covers 15 residues. In DNA form, the CDR3 reads TGTGCCAGCCCCGGTGGACAGGTATGCACAGATACGCAGTATTTT. This translates into CASPGGQVCTDTQYF.

This chain uses TRBV7-9 with TRBJ1-4, with 7 positions matching TRBD1. The CDR3 loop spans 15 amino acids. Germline lookup yields CDR1 SEHNR and CDR2 FQNEAQ (reference sequence). V shed 5 bases, J shed 3 bases, and the junction held 6 bases outside the gene matches. CDR3 region: CASSHDGTANEKLFF. The CDR3 DNA follows: TGTGCCAGCAGCCATGACGGGACAGCTAATGAAAAACTGTTTTTT.

Concerning this clone itself: The germline gene is not matched at one end of the junction; a read error may be the cause. The rearrangement joins TRBV5-1 to TRBJ2-6, with a possible D match to TRBD2 (7 bases). The CDR3 totals 13 residues. Germline V CDR1 and CDR2: SGHRS, YFSETQ. The CDR3 is CATGGREANVLTF. The CDR3 DNA follows: TGCGCCACCGGGGGGCGCGAGGCCAACGTCTTGACTTTC.

The CDR3 region has the DNA TGTGCCACCAGCAGAGGAGGGACAGGGGGTCGCGAGCAGTACTTC. Translated: CATSRGGTGGREQYF. The gene calls are TRBV15 and TRBJ2-7; 11 bases agree with TRBD1. The CDR3 covers 15 residues. V dropped 1 base and J dropped 6; count of bases not matched to a gene: 5. The germline V gene has CDR1 LNHNV and CDR2 YYDKDF (reference sequence).

The J gene is TRBJ2-1, the V gene TRBV11-3, with TRBD2 matching 14 bases. The germline V gene has CDR1 SGHNT and CDR2 YENEEA. The CDR3 contains 16 residues. Trimming took 0 bases from V and 10 from J; bases not matched to a gene: 5. Here the CDR3 reads CASSLEGLAGAEEQFF. CDR3 DNA: TGTGCCAGCAGCTTAGAGGGACTAGCGGGGGCCGAGGAGCAGTTCTTC.

The rearrangement joins TRBV28 to TRBJ1-1; D not resolved. In germline, CDR1 is MDHEN, CDR2 SYDVKM. The CDR3 is 13 amino acids. Trimming stripped 3 bases from V and 4 bases from J, with 9 bases between. The CDR3 sequence is CASSFEGGTEAFF. The CDR3 bases are TGTGCCAGCAGTTTTGAGGGAGGCACTGAAGCTTTCTTT.

V and J are TRBV29-1 and TRBJ1-2; 7 nucleotides agree with TRBD1. Germline V gives CDR1 SQVTM, CDR2 ANQGSEA. V trimming: 5 bases; J trimming: 4 bases; junction bases outside the gene matches: 7. This CDR3 is 13 amino acids long. CDR3 DNA sequence: TGCAGCGTTCCTGCTGACAGGGCCTATGGCTACACCTTC. It is translated as CSVPADRAYGYTF.

The chain joins TRBV10-3 to TRBJ2-1; 7 bases map to TRBD1. V gave up 6 bases and J gave up 10 bases; unmatched junction bases: 9. Germline lookup yields CDR1 ENHRY and CDR2 SYGVKD. This CDR3 is built from 13 residues. CDR3 sequence: CAIRSTGRGEQFF. The CDR3 region has the DNA TGTGCCATCAGGTCGACAGGGCGAGGAGAGCAGTTCTTC.

V is TRBV29-1 and J is TRBJ2-1, with D perhaps matching TRBD2 (6 bases). Deletions cut 5 bases from V and 6 bases from J, with 14 bases between. This CDR3 spans 13 amino acids. Per the germline V gene, CDR1 is SQVTM and CDR2 is ANQGSEA. The CDR3 here is CSVISGEINEQFF. CDR3 sequence (DNA): TGCAGCGTTATATCGGGGGAAATCAATGAGCAGTTCTTC.

The table lists this clone with a few counts. This chain's CDR3 is CTSSHRRTGGCEQYF. CDR3 DNA sequence: TGCACCAGCAGCCACCGCCGGACAGGGGGCTGCGAGCAGTACTTC. J is TRBJ2-5 and V is TRBV1; the D call TRBD1 from the table was never checked on the DNA. The J call may be incorrect, as the DNA end agrees better with TRBJ2-7. TRBV1 is flagged as a pseudogene. This CDR3 has 15 amino acids.

V is TRBV6-1 and J is TRBJ1-5; 10 bases map to TRBD1. The CDR3 runs 14 residues. The V gene's germline CDR1 is MNHNS and CDR2 SASEGT. The V gene end was trimmed by 4 bases and the J gene end by 6 bases; junction bases not matched to a gene: 3. The CDR3 DNA is TGTGCCAGCAGTGTCGACAGGGGGCGTCAGCCCCAGCATTTT. Protein product: CASSVDRGRQPQHF.

V and J are TRBV6-5 and TRBJ1-1, with D hard to call. With 0 bases removed from V and 1 base from J, the gap between germline ends came to 9 bases. There are 15 residues in the CDR3. Germline V lookup: CDR1 MNHEY, CDR2 SVGAGI. This CDR3 reads CASSYSSTANTEAFF. The CDR3 DNA is TGTGCCAGCAGTTACTCGTCTACAGCGAACACTGAAGCTTTCTTT.

This clone occurred a few times. The chain is built from TRBV18 and TRBJ2-2, with TRBD1 matching 7 bases. Per the germline V gene, CDR1 is KGHSH and CDR2 is LQKENI. V lost 0 bases to trimming and J lost 4 bases; unmatched junction nucleotides: 2. The CDR3 extends over 15 amino acids. This CDR3 reads CASSPPQGVTGELFF. The CDR3 nucleotides are TGTGCCAGCTCACCACCGCAGGGGGTCACCGGGGAGCTGTTTTTT. The full variable domain, in which reference TRBV18 and TRBJ2-2 provide the parts outside the CDR3, is NAGVMQNPRHLVRRRGQEARLRCSPMKGHSHVYWYRQLPEEGLKFMVYLQKENIIDESGMPKERFSAEFPKEGPSILRIQQVVRGDSAAYFCASSPPQGVTGELFFGEGSRLTVL.

CDR3 in DNA: TGTGCCAGCAGCCGCGGGGAGGGAAAGACCCAGTACTTC. This encodes CASSRGEGKTQYF. The chain has TRBV7-9 and TRBJ2-5; 7 nucleotides agree with TRBD2. This CDR3 has 13 residues. CDR1 SEHNR and CDR2 FQNEAQ come from the germline V gene (reference sequence). The V and J ends lost 5 bases and 6 bases, in that order; junction bases with no gene match: 6.

This clone was recorded once. The chain couples TRBV21-1 to TRBJ1-1. TRBV21-1 is annotated as a pseudogene. The CDR3 extends over 16 amino acids. The CDR3 DNA follows: TGTGCCAGCAGCAAAGTCTGGGGAAGGGGGGGGACTGAAGCTTTCTTT. Translation gives CASSKVWGRGGTEAFF.

This chain joins TRBV10-3 and TRBJ1-1; no firm D call. Germline CDR1 ENHRY, CDR2 SYGVKD. V was shortened by 4 bases and J by 5 bases, with 17 bases between the two germline ends. This CDR3 is built from 15 residues. This CDR3 is CAISVSTSGLTEAFF. In nucleotides, the CDR3 is TGTGCCATCAGTGTATCGACGTCCGGACTGACTGAAGCTTTCTTT.

The chain carries TRBV5-1 and TRBJ2-7, with TRBD1 matching 9 bases. The ends lost 1 base at V and 0 bases at J; junction bases unmatched: 2. Germline CDR1 reads SGHRS; CDR2 reads YFSETQ. This CDR3 has 15 residues. The CDR3 DNA follows: TGCGCCAGCAGCTTGACAGGGGGCAGCTCCTACGAGCAGTACGTC. Translation gives CASSLTGGSSYEQYV.

The chain uses TRBV5-1 and TRBJ1-5, with a weak D call TRBD1 (5 bases). In germline, CDR1 is SGHRS, CDR2 YFSETQ. Trimming cost V 9 bases and J 6 bases, with 25 bases left between them. The CDR3 totals 16 residues. In DNA form, the CDR3 reads TGCGCCATCCACACTGGACACGACCTAAGAGGTCAGCCCCAGCATTTT. It specifies CAIHTGHDLRGQPQHF.

This clone was observed a handful of times. The chain uses TRBV30 and TRBJ1-6, with 9 bases that match TRBD1. The germline V gene encodes CDR1 GTSNPN and CDR2 SVGIG (reference sequence). J lost 0 bases, V lost 5 bases, and 5 bases had no gene match. CDR3 length: 16 residues. The CDR3 loop is CAWGTGRSSYNSPLHF. CDR3 coding DNA: TGTGCCTGGGGGACAGGGAGAAGCTCCTATAATTCACCCCTCCACTTT.

The chain employs TRBV7-2 and TRBJ2-1; 9 bases line up with TRBD2. The CDR3 spans 15 residues. Germline values: CDR1 SGHTA, CDR2 FQGNSA. The V and J ends lost 3 bases and 3 bases, in that order; junction bases with no gene match: 3. CDR3 amino acids: CASSFASGVYNEQFF. CDR3 bases: TGTGCCAGCAGCTTCGCTAGCGGGGTCTACAATGAGCAGTTCTTC.